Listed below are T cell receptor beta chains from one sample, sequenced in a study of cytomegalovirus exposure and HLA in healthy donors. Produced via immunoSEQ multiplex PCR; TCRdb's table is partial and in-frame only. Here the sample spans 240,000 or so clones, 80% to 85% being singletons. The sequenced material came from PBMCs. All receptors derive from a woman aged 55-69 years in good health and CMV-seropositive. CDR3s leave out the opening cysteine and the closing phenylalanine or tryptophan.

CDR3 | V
ASSPSGGSGNTIY | TRBV28
ASSLGPGPGFNEQY | TRBV5-1
ASSYGWGDPEAF | TRBV6-5
ASSRRTSGSPRSYNEQF | TRBV11-2
ASGPLRGDQPQH | TRBV12-5
ASSYRGSGLSTEAF | TRBV6-5
ASSGGTSGRSGANVLT | TRBV5-1
ASSLCCQGRTGELF | TRBV27
ASSQPGQGTYEQY | TRBV25-1
SSSLDISGNTIY | TRBV7-9
ASWGTSRREQY | TRBV27
ASSLALAALNNEQF | TRBV7-2
ASSPGLAVVMTGELF | TRBV7-9
ATSRDLYGYT | TRBV15
ATSEQPKGDYEQY | TRBV6-1
ATSRGQGRGGELF | TRBV15
ASSWGGQTNTGELF | TRBV5-1
ASSLSRSEPEQF | TRBV7-7
ASSPLLSGTVHYEQY | TRBV28
ASSPWAGGPDTGELF | TRBV7-8
ASSPPDRDKFGTEAF | TRBV4-1
ASSPAYEQY | TRBV6-1
ASSAQGENTEAF | TRBV5-1
AISDPRDSYNEQF | TRBV10-3
ASSPGPGGGERRSYEQY | TRBV5-1
ASTTGNTEAF | TRBV16
ASMGDRDTDTQY | TRBV19
ASSPYRGGTYEQY | TRBV6-1
ASSEVRGQVGNQPQH | TRBV6-1
ASSLGHVETQY | TRBV5-1
ASGGRYDEQY | TRBV10-2
ASSSSYEQY | TRBV28
ASSFRLGDEQY | TRBV5-1
ASSIGAGLSHEQY | TRBV19
ASSLPGLDYGYT | TRBV5-4